Included here is one T cell receptor beta chain sequence, with context. Its target is unknown. This record belongs to a study of cytomegalovirus exposure and HLA in healthy donors. Whole-study findings and limits: Among CMV-associated TCR beta chains, most appeared HLA-restricted in a later analysis.

Primers included in the PCR were 60 Vbeta and 13 Jbeta primers. The authors' processing: Some 11 million of the 75 million to 95 million unique TCR beta chains counted in a later analysis were shared. Clones were read by immunoSEQ multiplex PCR, and TCRdb kept only the in-frame ones, dropping some. The V and J calls and clone size were taken over from that table, and D and trimming were inferred from the DNA. The sample has 150,000 to 200,000 clones, approximately 80% seen once. There are 16 residues in the CDR3. The V and J ends lost 0 bases and 4 bases, in that order; junction bases with no gene match: 5. Looked up from germline, CDR1 is MNHEY and CDR2 is SVGAGI.

The rearrangement uses TRBV6-5 and TRBJ2-7; 11 nucleotides match TRBD2. The origin of this receptor is a woman aged 25 to 45 in good health and CMV-seropositive. The sequencing sample was made of PBMCs. CDR3: CASSYSFASGGYEQYF. The CDR3 DNA reads TGTGCCAGCAGTTACTCGTTCGCTAGCGGGGGGTACGAGCAGTACTTC.